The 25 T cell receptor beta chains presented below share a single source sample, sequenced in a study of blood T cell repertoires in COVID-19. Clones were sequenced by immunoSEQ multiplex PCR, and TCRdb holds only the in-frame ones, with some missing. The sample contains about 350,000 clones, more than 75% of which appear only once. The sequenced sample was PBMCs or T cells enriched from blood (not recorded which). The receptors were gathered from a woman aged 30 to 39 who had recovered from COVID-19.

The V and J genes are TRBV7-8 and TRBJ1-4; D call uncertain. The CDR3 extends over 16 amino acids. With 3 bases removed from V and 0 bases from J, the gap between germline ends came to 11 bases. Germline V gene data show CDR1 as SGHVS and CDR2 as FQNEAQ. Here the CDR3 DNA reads TGTGCCAGCAGCTTGAGGGTGGCGGCAACTAATGAAAAACTGTTTTTT. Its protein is CASSLRVAATNEKLFF.

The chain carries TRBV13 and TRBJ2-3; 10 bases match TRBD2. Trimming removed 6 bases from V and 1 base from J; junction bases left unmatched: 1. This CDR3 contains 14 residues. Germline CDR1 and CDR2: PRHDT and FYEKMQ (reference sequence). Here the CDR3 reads CASRLAGGTDTQYF. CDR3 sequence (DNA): TGTGCCAGCAGGCTAGCGGGGGGCACAGATACGCAGTATTTT.

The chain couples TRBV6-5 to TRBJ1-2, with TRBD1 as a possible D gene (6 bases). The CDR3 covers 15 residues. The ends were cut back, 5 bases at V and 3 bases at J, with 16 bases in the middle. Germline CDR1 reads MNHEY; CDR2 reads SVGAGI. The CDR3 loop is CASSPQGSGYYGYTF. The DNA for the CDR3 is TGTGCCAGCAGTCCCCAGGGGAGCGGTTACTATGGCTACACCTTC.

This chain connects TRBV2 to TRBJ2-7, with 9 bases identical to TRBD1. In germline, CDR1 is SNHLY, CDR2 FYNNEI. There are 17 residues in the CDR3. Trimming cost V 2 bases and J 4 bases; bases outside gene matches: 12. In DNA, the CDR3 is TGTGCCAGCAGTGAATCGCCCCTCAAGACAGGGGGGTACGAGCAGTACTTC. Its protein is CASSESPLKTGGYEQYF. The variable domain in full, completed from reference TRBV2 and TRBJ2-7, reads EPEVTQTPSHQVTQMGQEVILRCVPISNHLYFYWYRQILGQKVEFLVSFYNNEISEKSEIFDDQFSVERPDGSNFTLKIRSTKLEDSAMYFCASSESPLKTGGYEQYFGPGTRLTVT.

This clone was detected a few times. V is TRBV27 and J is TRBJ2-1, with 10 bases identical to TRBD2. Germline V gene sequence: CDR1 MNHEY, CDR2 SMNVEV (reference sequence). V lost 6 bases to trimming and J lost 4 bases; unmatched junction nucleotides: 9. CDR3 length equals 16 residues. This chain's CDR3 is CASSSIAGGFYNEQFF. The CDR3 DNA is TGTGCCAGCAGCTCTATAGCGGGGGGCTTTTACAATGAGCAGTTCTTC.

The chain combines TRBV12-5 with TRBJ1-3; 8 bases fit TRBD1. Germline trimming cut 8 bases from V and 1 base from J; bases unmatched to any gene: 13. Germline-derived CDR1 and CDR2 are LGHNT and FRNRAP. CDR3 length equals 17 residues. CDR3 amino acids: CASFRKTGDGSGNTIYF. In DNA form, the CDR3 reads TGTGCTAGTTTCCGTAAGACAGGGGATGGTTCTGGAAACACCATATATTTT.

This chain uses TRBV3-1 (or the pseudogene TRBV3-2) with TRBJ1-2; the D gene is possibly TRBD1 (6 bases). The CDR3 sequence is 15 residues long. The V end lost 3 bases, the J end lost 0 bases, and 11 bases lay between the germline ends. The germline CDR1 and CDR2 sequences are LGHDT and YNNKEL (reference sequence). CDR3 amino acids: CASSHTGSPNYGYTF. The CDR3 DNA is TGTGCCAGCAGCCATACAGGGAGTCCTAACTATGGCTACACCTTC.

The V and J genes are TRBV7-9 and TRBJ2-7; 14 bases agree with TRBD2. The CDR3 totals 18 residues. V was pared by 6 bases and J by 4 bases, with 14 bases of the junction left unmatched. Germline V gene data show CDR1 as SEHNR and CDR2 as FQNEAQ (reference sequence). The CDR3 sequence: CASRKEGLAGAFLYEQYF. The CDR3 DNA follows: TGTGCCAGCAGGAAGGAGGGACTAGCGGGGGCCTTTCTGTACGAGCAGTACTTC. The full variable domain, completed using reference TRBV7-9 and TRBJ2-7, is DTGVSQNPRHKITKRGQNVTFRCDPISEHNRLYWYRQTLGQGPEFLTYFQNEAQLEKSRLLSDRFSAERPKGSFSTLEIQRTEQGDSAMYLCASRKEGLAGAFLYEQYFGPGTRLTVT.

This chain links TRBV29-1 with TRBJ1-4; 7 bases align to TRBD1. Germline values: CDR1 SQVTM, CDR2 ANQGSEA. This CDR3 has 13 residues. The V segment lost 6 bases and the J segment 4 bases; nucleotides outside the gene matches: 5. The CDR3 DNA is TGCAGCGTGAGGGGACAGTATAATGAAAAACTGTTTTTT. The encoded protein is CSVRGQYNEKLFF.

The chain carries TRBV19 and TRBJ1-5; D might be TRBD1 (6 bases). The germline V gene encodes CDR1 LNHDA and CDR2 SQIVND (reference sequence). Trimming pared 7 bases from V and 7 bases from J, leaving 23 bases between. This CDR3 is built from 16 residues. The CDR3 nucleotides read TGTGCCAGTATTCCCCAAGGGCAGGGGCGCGGACAGCCCCAGCATTTT. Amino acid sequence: CASIPQGQGRGQPQHF. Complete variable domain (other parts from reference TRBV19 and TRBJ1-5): DGGITQSPKYLFRKEGQNVTLSCEQNLNHDAMYWYRQDPGQGLRLIYYSQIVNDFQKGDIAEGYSVSREKKESFPLTVTSAQKNPTAFYLCASIPQGQGRGQPQHFGDGTRLSIL.

The CDR3 reads CASSLGTVYNQPQHF. The CDR3 DNA reads TGTGCCAGCAGCTTGGGGACAGTCTACAATCAGCCCCAGCATTTT. The rearrangement joins TRBV5-8 to TRBJ1-5; D possibly corresponds to TRBD1 (6 bases). From germline, CDR1 is SGHTS and CDR2 YDEGEE. The V end lost 0 bases, the J end lost 3 bases, and 10 bases lay between the germline ends. This CDR3 contains 15 residues.

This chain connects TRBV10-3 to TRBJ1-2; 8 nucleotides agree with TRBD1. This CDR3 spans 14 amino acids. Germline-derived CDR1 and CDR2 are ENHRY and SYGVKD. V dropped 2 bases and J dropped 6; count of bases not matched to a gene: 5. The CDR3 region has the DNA TGTGCCATCAGTGAGCCAGGGGGCGAAGATGGCTACACCTTC. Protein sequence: CAISEPGGEDGYTF.

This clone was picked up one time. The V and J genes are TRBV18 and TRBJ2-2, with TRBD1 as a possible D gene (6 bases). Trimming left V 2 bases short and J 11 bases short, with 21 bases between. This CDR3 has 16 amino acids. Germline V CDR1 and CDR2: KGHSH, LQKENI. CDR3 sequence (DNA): TGTGCCAGCTCACCAGTTCAGGGGAATTCCCCTCTCGAGCTGTTTTTT. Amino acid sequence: CASSPVQGNSPLELFF.

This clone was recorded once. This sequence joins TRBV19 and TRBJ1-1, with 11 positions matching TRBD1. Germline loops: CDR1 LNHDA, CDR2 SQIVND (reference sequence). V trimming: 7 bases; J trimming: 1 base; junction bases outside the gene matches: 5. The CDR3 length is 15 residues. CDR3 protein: CASTGQGAQNTEAFF. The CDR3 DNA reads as TGTGCCAGTACAGGACAGGGGGCTCAGAACACTGAAGCTTTCTTT.

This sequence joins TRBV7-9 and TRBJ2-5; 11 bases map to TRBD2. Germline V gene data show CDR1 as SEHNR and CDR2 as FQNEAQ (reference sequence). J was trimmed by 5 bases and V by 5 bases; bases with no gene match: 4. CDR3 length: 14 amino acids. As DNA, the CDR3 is TGTGCCAGCAGCCCCGGACTAGCGGGCGAGACCCAGTACTTC. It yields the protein CASSPGLAGETQYF.

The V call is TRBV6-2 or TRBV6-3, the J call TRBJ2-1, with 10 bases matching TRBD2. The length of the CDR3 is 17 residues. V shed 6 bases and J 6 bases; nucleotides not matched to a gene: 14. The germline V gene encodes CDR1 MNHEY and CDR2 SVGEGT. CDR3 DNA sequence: TGTGCCAGCAGCTTCACGTATACTAGCGGGGCTCTCAATGAGCAGTTCTTC. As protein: CASSFTYTSGALNEQFF.

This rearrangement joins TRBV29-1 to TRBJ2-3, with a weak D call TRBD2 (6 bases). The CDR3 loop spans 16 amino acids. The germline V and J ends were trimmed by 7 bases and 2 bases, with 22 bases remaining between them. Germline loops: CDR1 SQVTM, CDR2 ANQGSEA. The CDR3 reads CSAATGTGSLTDTQYF. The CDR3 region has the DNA TGCAGCGCCGCGACCGGGACCGGGAGCCTCACAGATACGCAGTATTTT.

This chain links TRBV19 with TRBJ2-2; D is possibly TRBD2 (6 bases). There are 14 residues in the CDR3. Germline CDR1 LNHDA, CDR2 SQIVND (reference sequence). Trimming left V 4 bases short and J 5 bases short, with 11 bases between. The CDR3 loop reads CASSTSLATGELFF. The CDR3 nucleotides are TGTGCCAGTAGTACCTCTCTAGCGACCGGGGAGCTGTTTTTT.

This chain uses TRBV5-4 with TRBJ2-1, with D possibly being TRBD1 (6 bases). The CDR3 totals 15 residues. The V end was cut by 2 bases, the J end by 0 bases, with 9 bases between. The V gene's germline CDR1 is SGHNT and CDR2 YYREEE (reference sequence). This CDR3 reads CASSFGTLSYNEQFF. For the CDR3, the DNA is TGTGCCAGCAGCTTTGGGACACTCTCCTACAATGAGCAGTTCTTC.

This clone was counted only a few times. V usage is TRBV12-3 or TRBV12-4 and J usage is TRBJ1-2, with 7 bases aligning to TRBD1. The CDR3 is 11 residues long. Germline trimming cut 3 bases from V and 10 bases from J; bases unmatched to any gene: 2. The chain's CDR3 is CASSFGQDYTF. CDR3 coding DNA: TGTGCCAGCAGTTTCGGACAGGACTACACCTTC.

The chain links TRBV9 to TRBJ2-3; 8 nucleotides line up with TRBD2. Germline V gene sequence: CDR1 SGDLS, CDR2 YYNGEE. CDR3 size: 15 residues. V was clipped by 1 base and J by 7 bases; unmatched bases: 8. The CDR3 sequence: CASSVYGGAGNTQYF. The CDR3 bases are TGTGCCAGCAGCGTATACGGGGGGGCCGGAAATACGCAGTATTTT. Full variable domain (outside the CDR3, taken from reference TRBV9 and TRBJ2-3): DSGVTQTPKHLITATGQRVTLRCSPRSGDLSVYWYQQSLDQGLQFLIQYYNGEERAKGNILERFSAQQFPDLHSELNLSSLELGDSALYFCASSVYGGAGNTQYFGPGTRLTVL.

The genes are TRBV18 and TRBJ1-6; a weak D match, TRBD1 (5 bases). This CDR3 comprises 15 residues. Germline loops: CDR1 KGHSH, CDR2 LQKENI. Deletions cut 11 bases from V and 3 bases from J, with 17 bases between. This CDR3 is CAGAFLTFYNSPLHF. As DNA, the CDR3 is TGTGCCGGGGCATTTTTGACGTTCTATAATTCACCCCTCCACTTT.

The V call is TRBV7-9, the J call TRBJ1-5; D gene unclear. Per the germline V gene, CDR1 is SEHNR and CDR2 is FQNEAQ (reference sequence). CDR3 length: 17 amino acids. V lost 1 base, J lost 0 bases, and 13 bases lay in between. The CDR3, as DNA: TGTGCCAGCAGCTTAGACGAGGGAGAATATAGCAATCAGCCCCAGCATTTT. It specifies CASSLDEGEYSNQPQHF. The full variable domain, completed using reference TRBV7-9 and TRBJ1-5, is DTGVSQNPRHKITKRGQNVTFRCDPISEHNRLYWYRQTLGQGPEFLTYFQNEAQLEKSRLLSDRFSAERPKGSFSTLEIQRTEQGDSAMYLCASSLDEGEYSNQPQHFGDGTRLSIL.

The CDR3 here is CASRVQGAQNTIYF. CDR3 in DNA: TGTGCCAGCAGGGTACAGGGGGCCCAAAACACCATATATTTT. This sequence joins TRBV28 and TRBJ1-3; TRBD1 matches 9 bases. The CDR3 is made up of 14 amino acids. Trimming at V came to 6 bases and at J to 6 bases, leaving 6 bases not matched to a gene. Germline-derived CDR1 and CDR2 are MDHEN and SYDVKM.

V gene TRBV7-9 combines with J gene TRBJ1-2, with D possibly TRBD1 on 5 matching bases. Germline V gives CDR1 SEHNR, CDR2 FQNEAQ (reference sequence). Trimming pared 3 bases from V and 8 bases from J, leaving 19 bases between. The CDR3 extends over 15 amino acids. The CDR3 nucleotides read TGTGCCAGCAGCTTTTCAGGGAACAGGATAGGAGGCTACACCTTC. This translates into CASSFSGNRIGGYTF.